Below, 12 T cell receptor beta chains from the same sample are listed, as sequenced in a study of vaccination and CD4 T cells after COVID-19. Treatment meaning: roughly nine-day PBMC culture with coronavirus spike peptide pools or control peptides (ViraFEST assay). Cultured CD4+ T cell DNA underwent sequencing with the Oncomine TCR Beta short-read assay. TCRdb fed the PCR reads into MiXCR, producing one record per CDR3 protein. Among approximately 13,000 distinct CDR3 sequences, less than 35% were seen once, and the ten largest hold under 20%. These TCRs are of unknown antigen specificity. The specimen comprised CD4+ T cells from blood, cultured in vitro, sampled before SARS-CoV-2 vaccination. The receptors derive from a human donor who received a COVID-19 vaccine.

This clonotype was seen more than once but under ten times. The rearrangement joins TRBV24-1 to TRBJ1-2, with D unclear. Trimming cost V 3 bases and J 8 bases, with 12 bases left between them. CDR1 KGHDR and CDR2 SFDVKD come from the germline V gene. The CDR3 loop spans 13 amino acids. DNA of the CDR3: TGTGCCACCAGTGATCCGGCTGGTTTGGGCTACACCTTC. This sequence encodes CATSDPAGLGYTF.

The rearrangement links TRBV19 to TRBJ1-5; D may be TRBD1 (5 bases). CDR3 length: 12 residues. Trimming shortened V by 3 bases and J by 7 bases, and 7 bases separated the two germline ends. From germline, CDR1 is LNHDA and CDR2 SQIVND (reference sequence). The DNA of the CDR3 is TGTGCCAGTAGTATGGAGGGGCAGCCCCAGCATTTT. Protein product: CASSMEGQPQHF.

The chain carries TRBV25-1 and TRBJ2-3, with 10 bases identical to TRBD2. The germline CDR1 and CDR2 sequences are MGHDK and SYGVNS. The CDR3 has 15 amino acids. J was trimmed by 6 bases and V by 3 bases; bases with no gene match: 6. CDR3 in DNA: TGTGCCAGCAGTGAGGTTAGCGGGGGGTTGGATACGCAGTATTTT. This gives the protein CASSEVSGGLDTQYF. Full variable domain (remainder filled in from reference TRBV25-1 and TRBJ2-3): EADIYQTPRYLVIGTGKKITLECSQTMGHDKMYWYQQDPGMELHLIHYSYGVNSTEKGDLSSESTVSRIRTEHFPLTLESARPSHTSQYLCASSEVSGGLDTQYFGPGTRLTVL.

The gene calls are TRBV2 and TRBJ1-1, with D perhaps TRBD1 (5 bases). The germline V gene encodes CDR1 SNHLY and CDR2 FYNNEI. V dropped 7 bases and J dropped 3 bases, with 12 bases sitting between them. The CDR3 is 13 residues long. The CDR3 nucleotides are TGTGCCAGCAAATTAGAGGGGTACACTGAAGCTTTCTTT. Amino acid sequence: CASKLEGYTEAFF.

The chain joins TRBV7-3 to TRBJ2-7; TRBD2 matches 12 bases. This CDR3 is built from 16 residues. Germline V CDR1 and CDR2: SGHTA, FQGTGA. Unmatched junction bases numbered 14, after V lost 5 bases and J lost 9 bases. The CDR3 loop is CASSPNTSGGQVPQYF. The CDR3 DNA follows: TGTGCCAGCAGCCCAAACACTAGCGGGGGGCAGGTTCCGCAGTACTTC.

A few counts support this clonotype. The chain employs TRBV6-2 or TRBV6-3 and TRBJ2-2, with D unclear. The CDR3 loop spans 14 amino acids. Trimming left V 0 bases short and J 4 bases short, with 6 bases between. The germline gives CDR1 MNHEY, CDR2 SVGEGT. The DNA for the CDR3 is TGTGCCAGCAGTTACTCACAATTCACCGGGGAGCTGTTTTTT. This sequence encodes CASSYSQFTGELFF.

This clonotype has just a few counts. The chain uses TRBV5-4 and TRBJ2-1, with TRBD2 matching 8 bases. CDR1 and CDR2 (germline): SGHNT, YYREEE (reference sequence). The CDR3 extends over 16 amino acids. V shed 4 bases and J 3 bases; nucleotides not matched to a gene: 9. The CDR3 reads CASSGDPGLDYNEQFF. CDR3 nucleotides: TGTGCCAGCAGCGGGGACCCGGGACTAGACTACAATGAGCAGTTCTTC.

The J gene is TRBJ1-1, the V gene TRBV14, with D perhaps matching TRBD1 (6 bases). The V end was cut by 0 bases, the J end by 0 bases, with 14 bases between. CDR1 is SGHDN and CDR2 is FVKESK in the germline V gene. The CDR3 is 17 amino acids. Here the CDR3 DNA reads TGTGCCAGCAGCCAAGAGTTGACAGGCTACCTGAACACTGAAGCTTTCTTT. Protein sequence: CASSQELTGYLNTEAFF.

This clonotype showed up just a few times. The chain is built from TRBV7-9 and TRBJ2-5; 7 bases match TRBD1. Germline CDR1 and CDR2: SEHNR and FQNEAQ (reference sequence). The CDR3 length is 17 residues. V dropped 5 bases and J dropped 5; count of bases not matched to a gene: 17. The CDR3 here is CASSPLDRVKGGETQYF. The DNA of the CDR3 is TGTGCCAGCAGCCCCCTCGACAGGGTAAAAGGAGGCGAGACCCAGTACTTC.

V is TRBV12-3 or TRBV12-4 and J is TRBJ1-1, with D perhaps matching TRBD1 (6 bases). The V and J ends lost 6 bases and 4 bases respectively, with 12 bases between them. There are 13 residues in the CDR3. The DNA of the CDR3 is TGTGCCAGCAGGTACGGGGGGGCCACTGAAGCTTTCTTT. Translating gives CASRYGGATEAFF.

This clonotype was detected only a few times. The chain combines TRBV6-1 with TRBJ1-2; tentatively, D is TRBD1 (5 bases). Germline lookup yields CDR1 MNHNS and CDR2 SASEGT. The V and J ends lost 7 bases and 5 bases respectively, with 29 bases between them. This CDR3 has 18 residues. DNA of the CDR3: TGTGCCAGCACCCCACACCCGGGCAGGGCCTATGGGGTATATGGCTACACCTTC. It yields the protein CASTPHPGRAYGVYGYTF.

This clonotype has just a few counts. The chain combines TRBV15 with TRBJ2-3; 9 positions match TRBD2. The J segment lost 4 bases and the V segment lost 0 bases, leaving 5 bases of the junction unmatched. Germline lookup yields CDR1 LNHNV and CDR2 YYDKDF (reference sequence). The CDR3 spans 16 residues. The CDR3 reads CATSRDGRGGADTQYF. The CDR3 region has the DNA TGTGCCACCAGCAGAGATGGGCGGGGGGGGGCAGATACGCAGTATTTT. The full variable domain, completed using reference TRBV15 and TRBJ2-3, is DAMVIQNPRYQVTQFGKPVTLSCSQTLNHNVMYWYQQKSSQAPKLLFHYYDKDFNNEADTPDNFQSRRPNTSFCFLDIRSPGLGDTAMYLCATSRDGRGGADTQYFGPGTRLTVL.